A single sample gave rise to the 14 T cell receptor beta chains below, sequenced in a study of cytomegalovirus exposure and HLA in healthy donors. The method was immunoSEQ multiplex PCR; TCRdb's version includes in-frame clones alone and lacks a portion of them. This table holds roughly 60,000 clones, 96% found once. The source material was PBMCs. Every receptor here comes from a man between 18 and 35 years old in good health and CMV-seronegative.

Points on this clone: The junction departs from the called germline gene at one end, perhaps through a read error. V is TRBV6-1 and J is TRBJ1-4; D remains ambiguous. The CDR3 extends over 16 amino acids. The germline CDR1 and CDR2 sequences are MNHNS and SASEGT. The CDR3 region has the DNA TGTGCCAGCAGTCAAGCCTTTTCGGGAAGTACTGAAAAACTGTTTTTT. Protein sequence: CASSQAFSGSTEKLFF.

The chain has TRBV7-6 and TRBJ2-3; 11 bases align to TRBD1. Germline V CDR1 and CDR2: SGHVS, FNYEAQ. The CDR3 covers 16 residues. V trimming: 5 bases; J trimming: 1 base; junction bases outside the gene matches: 5. CDR3 residues: CASSPRTGGRTDTQYF. The CDR3 DNA follows: TGTGCCAGCAGCCCGAGGACAGGGGGCCGCACAGATACGCAGTATTTT.

The gene calls are TRBV7-9 and TRBJ1-1, with 9 bases lining up with TRBD1. Trimming at V came to 5 bases and at J to 0 bases, leaving 4 bases not matched to a gene. This CDR3 has 15 amino acids. CDR1 and CDR2 from the germline V gene are SEHNR and FQNEAQ (reference sequence). CDR3 bases: TGTGCCAGCAGCGCCGGACAGGGGATGAACACTGAAGCTTTCTTT. It translates to CASSAGQGMNTEAFF.

The chain carries TRBV28 and TRBJ1-2; D call uncertain. V lost 9 bases, J lost 2 bases, and 13 bases lay in between. From germline, CDR1 is MDHEN and CDR2 SYDVKM. The CDR3 has 13 residues. CDR3 DNA: TGTGCCAGTCAAAACGCCGCGAACTATGGCTACACCTTC. Encoded protein: CASQNAANYGYTF.

The chain recombines TRBV28 with TRBJ1-2; possibly TRBD1 for D (6 bases). CDR3 size: 13 residues. Trimming shortened V by 5 bases and J by 4 bases, and 11 bases separated the two germline ends. Germline loops: CDR1 MDHEN, CDR2 SYDVKM. The CDR3 sequence is CASSPGTSYGYTF. DNA of the CDR3: TGTGCCAGCAGTCCTGGGACATCCTATGGCTACACCTTC.

The chain is built from TRBV18 and TRBJ2-1; 8 bases agree with TRBD2. The V segment lost 2 bases and the J segment 9 bases; nucleotides outside the gene matches: 6. CDR1 is KGHSH and CDR2 is LQKENI in the germline V gene. This CDR3 comprises 14 residues. The CDR3 loop is CASSPFSGTGEQFF. CDR3 nucleotides: TGTGCCAGCTCACCATTTAGCGGGACGGGTGAGCAGTTCTTC.

This rearrangement joins TRBV7-9 to TRBJ2-7; D possibly corresponds to TRBD2 (6 bases). There are 14 residues in the CDR3. The V gene's germline CDR1 is SEHNR and CDR2 FQNEAQ (reference sequence). V gave up 1 base and J gave up 5 bases, with 12 bases separating them. The CDR3 coding sequence is TGTGCCAGCAGCTTAGGGGGAGGCGGTAACGAGCAGTACTTC. It codes for CASSLGGGGNEQYF.

This clone has only one observation. V is TRBV13 and J is TRBJ2-1; 10 bases match TRBD2. The CDR3 runs 16 residues. Unmatched junction bases numbered 9, after V lost 5 bases and J lost 5 bases. CDR1 is PRHDT, CDR2 FYEKMQ, per germline (reference sequence). CDR3 in DNA: TGTGCCAGCAGCCCTGGGGCTAGCGGGAGCCACAATGAGCAGTTCTTC. The encoded protein is CASSPGASGSHNEQFF.

The genes are TRBV28 and TRBJ1-3, with D unresolved. CDR3 length: 14 amino acids. V was cut by 2 bases and J by 2 bases, with 7 bases left in between. Germline V gene lookup returns CDR1 MDHEN and CDR2 SYDVKM. The CDR3 protein is CASSLTVPGNTIYF. The CDR3 DNA is TGTGCCAGCAGTTTAACAGTCCCTGGAAACACCATATATTTT.

The rearrangement links TRBV30 to TRBJ2-1; possible D gene TRBD2, 6 bases. This CDR3 has 11 amino acids. Between the trimmed V and J ends, which lost 3 bases and 7 bases, there was a span of 7 bases. Germline V gives CDR1 GTSNPN, CDR2 SVGIG (reference sequence). CDR3 amino acids: CAWSGGNEQFF. The CDR3 DNA sequence: TGTGCCTGGAGCGGAGGGAATGAGCAGTTCTTC. Looking up the rest from reference TRBV30 and TRBJ2-1 gives the full variable domain: SQTIHQWPATLVQPVGSPLSLECTVEGTSNPNLYWYRQAAGRGLQLLFYSVGIGQISSEVPQNLSASRPQDRQFILSSKKLLLSDSGFYLCAWSGGNEQFFGPGTRLTVL.

The chain is built from TRBV9 and TRBJ2-3; the D is unclear. The CDR3 covers 16 residues. With 3 bases removed from V and 4 bases from J, the gap between germline ends came to 18 bases. From germline, CDR1 is SGDLS and CDR2 YYNGEE. CDR3 protein: CASSARSSSPADTQYF. The DNA of the CDR3 is TGTGCCAGCAGCGCCCGGTCGAGCTCACCCGCAGATACGCAGTATTTT. Combining the CDR3 with reference TRBV9 and TRBJ2-3 gives the whole variable domain DSGVTQTPKHLITATGQRVTLRCSPRSGDLSVYWYQQSLDQGLQFLIQYYNGEERAKGNILERFSAQQFPDLHSELNLSSLELGDSALYFCASSARSSSPADTQYFGPGTRLTVL.

The chain joins TRBV6-5 to TRBJ2-7, with D possibly TRBD1 on 6 matching bases. The length of the CDR3 is 14 residues. The ends were cut back, 5 bases at V and 4 bases at J, with 15 bases in the middle. Germline V gene lookup returns CDR1 MNHEY and CDR2 SVGAGI. The CDR3 nucleotides are TGTGCCAGCAGTGTTACCGGGACATTTTACGAGCAGTACTTC. Protein: CASSVTGTFYEQYF.

V and J are TRBV28 and TRBJ2-1; the D gene is possibly TRBD2 (6 bases). Trimming removed 5 bases from V and 0 bases from J, with 14 bases in between. This CDR3 spans 16 amino acids. CDR1 and CDR2 (germline): MDHEN, SYDVKM. CDR3 DNA sequence: TGTGCCAGCAGTACGGAGCGGGCTCACTCCTACAATGAGCAGTTCTTC. Its translation is CASSTERAHSYNEQFF.

The chain links TRBV28 to TRBJ1-1, with D maybe TRBD1 (5 bases). CDR3 size: 14 residues. The germline V gene encodes CDR1 MDHEN and CDR2 SYDVKM. V was shortened by 2 bases and J by 8 bases, with 15 bases between the two germline ends. This CDR3 reads CASSLPLGNREAFF. The CDR3 bases are TGTGCCAGCAGTTTACCACTTGGGAACAGGGAAGCTTTCTTT. Full variable domain (outside the CDR3, taken from reference TRBV28 and TRBJ1-1): DVKVTQSSRYLVKRTGEKVFLECVQDMDHENMFWYRQDPGLGLRLIYFSYDVKMKEKGDIPEGYSVSREKKERFSLILESASTNQTSMYLCASSLPLGNREAFFGQGTRLTVV.